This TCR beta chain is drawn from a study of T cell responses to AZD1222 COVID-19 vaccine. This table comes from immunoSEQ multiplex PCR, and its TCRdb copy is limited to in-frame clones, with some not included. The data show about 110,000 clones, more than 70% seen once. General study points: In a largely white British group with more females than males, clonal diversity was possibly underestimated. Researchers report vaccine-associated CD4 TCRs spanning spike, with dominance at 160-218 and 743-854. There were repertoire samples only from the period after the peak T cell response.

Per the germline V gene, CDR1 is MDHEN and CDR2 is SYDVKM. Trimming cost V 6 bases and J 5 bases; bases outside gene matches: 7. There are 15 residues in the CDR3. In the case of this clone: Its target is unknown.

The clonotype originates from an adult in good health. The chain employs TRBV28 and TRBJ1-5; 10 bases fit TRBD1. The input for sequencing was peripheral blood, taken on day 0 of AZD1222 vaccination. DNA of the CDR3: TGTGCCAGCAGGGTCGGGACAGGGGCGTATCAGCCCCAGCATTTT. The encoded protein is CASRVGTGAYQPQHF.